This is a list of T cell receptor beta chains from one sample in a study of cytomegalovirus exposure and HLA in healthy donors. Clones were read by immunoSEQ multiplex PCR, and TCRdb kept only the in-frame ones, dropping some. The data show approximately 160,000 clones, about 70% seen once. Sequences were obtained from PBMCs. The receptors here all came from a woman between 18 and 30 years old in good health and CMV-seropositive. CDR3s include the opening cysteine and the closing phenylalanine or tryptophan. Fields, in order: clone size, J gene, V gene, D gene, CDR3 DNA, CDR3 protein. A D gene is named only where the DNA matches it firmly. Size is omitted from some rows. Given values are once, few, many or a class for expanded clones.

few TRBJ1-3 TRBV30 . TGTGCCTGGAGTTTCCGGGGATGGAACTCTGGAAACACCATATATTTT CAWSFRGWNSGNTIYF
few TRBJ1-3 TRBV15 TRBD1 TGTGCCACCAGCAGGGGACAGGGCCAAGGCCGGATATCGGGAAACACCATATATTTT CATSRGQGQGRISGNTIYF
. TRBJ2-7 TRBV6-5 . TGTGCCAGCAGTCGACGGGACATCGCCTACGAGCAGTACTTC CASSRRDIAYEQYF
. TRBJ2-7 TRBV10-3 . TGTGCCACCTATCAGGGCTACGAGCAGTACTTC CATYQGYEQYF
. TRBJ2-1 TRBV2 . TGTGCCCACCGGGACTCCAATGAGCAGTTCTTC CAHRDSNEQFF
. TRBJ2-3 TRBV7-9 . TGTGCCAGCAGCTCCTTAACCTACACAGATACGCAGTATTTT CASSSLTYTDTQYF
. TRBJ1-1 TRBV27 . TGTGCCAGCAGTATGGAGGAGAACACTGAAGCTTTCTTT CASSMEENTEAFF
. TRBJ2-1 TRBV9 TRBD2 TGTGCCAGCAGCGTTCCGTCTAGCGGGAGTCCCGATGAGCAGTTCTTC CASSVPSSGSPDEQFF
. TRBJ1-5 TRBV28 TRBD1 TGTGCCAGCAGGCCCCCCGACAGGGCTTGGCAGCCCCAGCATTTT CASRPPDRAWQPQHF
. TRBJ1-5 TRBV18 TRBD1 TGTGCCAGCTCACGCACAGGGGGCGCGGGTCAGCCCCAGCATTTT CASSRTGGAGQPQHF
. TRBJ1-1 TRBV6-1 TRBD1 TGTGCCAGTCTAAGGGACAGGGGAATGAACACTGAAGCTTTCTTT CASLRDRGMNTEAFF
few TRBJ2-4 TRBV6-5 TRBD1 TGTGCCAGCAGAGGGGGCCAAGCCAAAAACATTCAGTACTTC CASRGGQAKNIQYF
. TRBJ2-7 TRBV18 . TGTGCCAGCTCACCACCGGGCCAGGCGGGCTACGAGCAGTACTTC CASSPPGQAGYEQYF
. TRBJ2-7 TRBV6-5 . TGTGCCAGCGGTCGGACAGTCACAGAGTACGAGCAGTACTTC CASGRTVTEYEQYF
. TRBJ2-5 TRBV4-2 . TGTGCCAGCAGCCAAGGAGCATTGCAAGAGACCCAGTACTTC CASSQGALQETQYF
. TRBJ2-7 TRBV9 TRBD2 TGTGCCAGCAGCGCGGGAGGGGGGTCGGGGTCCTACGAGCAGTACTTC CASSAGGGSGSYEQYF
once TRBJ2-1 TRBV30 . TGTGCCTGTGGGTTAGCCGGGGGCAATGAGCAGTTCTTC CACGLAGGNEQFF
few TRBJ2-1 TRBV19 . TGTGCCAGTAGTATTACTATGGTTACTGAGCAGTTCTTC CASSITMVTEQFF
once TRBJ1-1 TRBV4-2 . TGTGCCAGCAGCCACGACGGGACAACGACCACTGAAGCTTTCTTT CASSHDGTTTTEAFF
. TRBJ2-7 TRBV30 . TGTGCCTGGAGTGTGTACGAAACCTACGAGCAGTACTTC CAWSVYETYEQYF
. TRBJ1-1 TRBV19 . TGTGCCAGTAGATTAGGGGCACAGCGGAACACTGAAGCTTTCTTT CASRLGAQRNTEAFF
. TRBJ1-3 TRBV5-6 . TGTGCCAGCAGCTCCCCAATGAGGTACCCTCGAAACACCATATATTTT CASSSPMRYPRNTIYF
. TRBJ1-6 TRBV2 TRBD1 TGTGCCAGCAGGGCCCAGGGGGCCAATTCACCCCTCCACTTT CASRAQGANSPLHF
. TRBJ2-1 TRBV5-1 . TGCGCCAGCAAATTCGGGGGAAACAATGAGCAGTTCTTC CASKFGGNNEQFF